These 26 T cell receptor beta chains share one sample of origin, sequenced in a study of cytomegalovirus exposure and HLA in healthy donors. 13 Jbeta primers and 60 Vbeta primers were used for the PCR. The method was immunoSEQ multiplex PCR; TCRdb's version includes in-frame clones alone and lacks a portion of them. The sample has about 130,000 clones; 60% to 85% are singletons. Specimen: PBMCs. Receptors originate from a man in his thirties or forties in good health and CMV-seronegative.

The V gene is TRBV2, the J gene TRBJ2-4; no clear D. Trimming cost V 6 bases and J 4 bases, with 4 bases left between them. The CDR3 has 11 residues. In germline, CDR1 is SNHLY, CDR2 FYNNEI. The CDR3 nucleotides read TGTGCCAGCAGCGCGAAAAACATTCAGTACTTC. It translates to CASSAKNIQYF. The variable domain in full, with the rest retrieved from reference TRBV2 and TRBJ2-4, is EPEVTQTPSHQVTQMGQEVILRCVPISNHLYFYWYRQILGQKVEFLVSFYNNEISEKSEIFDDQFSVERPDGSNFTLKIRSTKLEDSAMYFCASSAKNIQYFGAGTRLSVL.

This chain links TRBV6-5 with TRBJ1-1, with D unclear. The CDR3 length is 15 residues. Germline assignment: CDR1 MNHEY and CDR2 SVGAGI. Trimming removed 0 bases at V and 4 bases at J, with 12 bases between. CDR3 amino acids: CASSYSTEIRTEAFF. In DNA, the CDR3 is TGTGCCAGCAGTTACTCGACGGAGATTCGCACTGAAGCTTTCTTT.

The chain uses TRBV12-5 and TRBJ2-2; TRBD2 agrees at 7 bases. The length of the CDR3 is 21 residues. CDR1 and CDR2 from the germline V gene are LGHNT and FRNRAP. Unmatched junction bases numbered 17, after V lost 0 bases and J lost 1 base. CDR3 nucleotides: TGTGCTAGTGGTTTGGTAGTTGCGGGGGTCCCCCTCACGTGGAACACCGGGGAGCTGTTTTTT. It yields the protein CASGLVVAGVPLTWNTGELFF.

V and J are TRBV4-1 and TRBJ2-7, with TRBD2 as a possible D gene (6 bases). CDR3 size: 14 residues. Germline CDR1 is MGHRA and CDR2 is YSYEKL. The V gene lost 3 bases and the J gene lost 3 bases, with 12 bases spanning the gap. The CDR3 reads CASSQIGGNYEQYF. For the CDR3, the DNA is TGCGCCAGCAGCCAGATCGGCGGGAACTACGAGCAGTACTTC.

This chain connects TRBV7-3 to TRBJ2-3; 8 nucleotides line up with TRBD1. The V gene end was trimmed by 6 bases and the J gene end by 6 bases; junction bases not matched to a gene: 20. Per germline, CDR1 SGHTA and CDR2 FQGTGA. CDR3 length equals 18 residues. CDR3: CASSPNSRGLRQVDTQYF. CDR3 sequence (DNA): TGTGCCAGCAGTCCAAACTCCAGGGGGCTGAGGCAAGTGGATACGCAGTATTTT. Full variable domain (rest looked up from reference TRBV7-3 and TRBJ2-3): GAGVSQTPSNKVTEKGKYVELRCDPISGHTALYWYRQSLGQGPEFLIYFQGTGAADDSGLPNDRFFAVRPEGSVSTLKIQRTERGDSAVYLCASSPNSRGLRQVDTQYFGPGTRLTVL.

This clone appeared a single time. This sequence joins TRBV6-5 and TRBJ1-1; TRBD1 aligns across 9 bases. The V gene's germline CDR1 is MNHEY and CDR2 SVGAGI. The CDR3 is made up of 14 amino acids. Trimming removed 6 bases from V and 4 bases from J; junction bases left unmatched: 6. DNA for the CDR3: TGTGCCAGCAGCTCGGACAGGGGACGCACTGAAGCTTTCTTT. Translating gives CASSSDRGRTEAFF.

The chain links TRBV27 to TRBJ2-1, with TRBD2 matching 8 bases. Germline CDR1 reads MNHEY; CDR2 reads SMNVEV (reference sequence). V lost 6 bases, J lost 5 bases, and 6 bases stayed unmatched. There are 14 residues in the CDR3. CDR3 region: CASRERELDNEQFF. The CDR3 region has the DNA TGTGCCAGCAGGGAGCGGGAGTTGGACAATGAGCAGTTCTTC.

This clone has more than one count but fewer than ten. V usage is TRBV25-1 and J usage is TRBJ1-2; 10 bases are shared with TRBD1. The CDR3 is 18 residues long. Per the germline V gene, CDR1 is MGHDK and CDR2 is SYGVNS. V lost 5 bases and J lost 2; bases outside the gene matches: 14. The CDR3 coding sequence is TGTGCCAGCAGTTCACCGTCCGGGACAGGGGCGAGAAACTATGGCTACACCTTC. Protein product: CASSSPSGTGARNYGYTF.

This sequence joins TRBV7-8 and TRBJ2-1; TRBD2 is a possible D gene (7 bases). Looked up from germline, CDR1 is SGHVS and CDR2 is FQNEAQ. Deletions cut 2 bases from V and 2 bases from J, with 16 bases between. The CDR3 runs 17 residues. The CDR3 reads CASSLKGGGFTYNEQFF. In DNA, the CDR3 is TGTGCCAGCAGCTTAAAAGGGGGAGGGTTCACCTACAATGAGCAGTTCTTC.

CDR3 bases: TGTGCCAGCAGCCAGGGTCCCGGGACTAGCGGCTTTGGAGAGCAGTTCTTC. It translates to CASSQGPGTSGFGEQFF. V is TRBV4-2 and J is TRBJ2-1, with 11 bases that match TRBD2. This CDR3 spans 17 amino acids. Unmatched junction bases numbered 14, after V lost 3 bases and J lost 10 bases. CDR1 LGHNA and CDR2 YNFKEQ come from the germline V gene.

The chain combines TRBV18 with TRBJ2-1, with TRBD2 identical over 11 bases. Germline V lookup: CDR1 KGHSH, CDR2 LQKENI. The CDR3 runs 14 residues. Trimming at V came to 4 bases and at J to 5 bases, leaving 1 base not matched to a gene. CDR3 coding DNA: TGTGCCAGCTCACTGACTAGCGGGGACAATGAGCAGTTCTTC. Translating it yields CASSLTSGDNEQFF.

This chain uses TRBV9 with TRBJ2-1; D is uncertain. The CDR3 totals 16 residues. Germline V CDR1 and CDR2: SGDLS, YYNGEE. V was pared by 0 bases and J by 2 bases, with 12 bases between. Written as DNA, the CDR3 is TGTGCCAGCAGCGTAGCTACGGGTTGGCCCTACAATGAGCAGTTCTTC. This codes for CASSVATGWPYNEQFF.

The J gene is TRBJ2-7, the V gene TRBV7-9, with a weak D call TRBD1 (6 bases). The CDR3 covers 15 residues. CDR1 is SEHNR and CDR2 is FQNEAQ in the germline V gene (reference sequence). The V end was cut by 5 bases, the J end by 0 bases, with 14 bases between. CDR3: CASSPAGTYSYEQYF. CDR3 nucleotides: TGTGCCAGCAGCCCCGCCGGGACATACTCCTACGAGCAGTACTTC. Full variable domain (missing parts from reference TRBV7-9 and TRBJ2-7): DTGVSQNPRHKITKRGQNVTFRCDPISEHNRLYWYRQTLGQGPEFLTYFQNEAQLEKSRLLSDRFSAERPKGSFSTLEIQRTEQGDSAMYLCASSPAGTYSYEQYFGPGTRLTVT.

This clone was counted a few times. The chain employs TRBV30 and TRBJ2-1, with D maybe TRBD2 (6 bases). CDR3 size: 12 residues. Trimming left V 3 bases short and J 7 bases short, with 10 bases between. Germline V lookup: CDR1 GTSNPN, CDR2 SVGIG (reference sequence). CDR3 sequence: CAWRWLANEQFF. The CDR3 bases are TGTGCCTGGAGGTGGCTAGCGAATGAGCAGTTCTTC.

This clone occurred a few times. The gene calls are TRBV9 and TRBJ1-1; weak D call: TRBD1 (5 bases). The CDR3 extends over 16 amino acids. CDR1 and CDR2 from the germline V gene are SGDLS and YYNGEE. V was trimmed by 3 bases and J by 0 bases, leaving 15 bases between them. For the CDR3, the DNA is TGTGCCAGCAGCGGGGAGGGGTACCCCATGAACACTGAAGCTTTCTTT. It specifies CASSGEGYPMNTEAFF. Full variable domain (outside the CDR3, taken from reference TRBV9 and TRBJ1-1): DSGVTQTPKHLITATGQRVTLRCSPRSGDLSVYWYQQSLDQGLQFLIQYYNGEERAKGNILERFSAQQFPDLHSELNLSSLELGDSALYFCASSGEGYPMNTEAFFGQGTRLTVV.

The chain uses TRBV29-1 and TRBJ2-3; 14 nucleotides agree with TRBD2. Germline loops: CDR1 SQVTM, CDR2 ANQGSEA. The trim removed 8 bases at V and 3 bases at J, leaving 10 bases unmatched. The CDR3 has 16 amino acids. Here the CDR3 DNA reads TGCAGCCCTATCGGGACTAGCGGGAGAGGTACAGATACGCAGTATTTT. Protein product: CSPIGTSGRGTDTQYF.

The chain has TRBV7-2 and TRBJ2-7; 8 bases align to TRBD1. Germline-derived CDR1 and CDR2 are SGHTA and FQGNSA. The CDR3 spans 16 residues. The V and J ends lost 5 bases and 0 bases, in that order; junction bases with no gene match: 9. CDR3: CASSHQQGATSYEQYF. DNA for the CDR3: TGTGCCAGCAGCCACCAGCAGGGGGCTACCTCCTACGAGCAGTACTTC.

V usage is TRBV5-6 and J usage is TRBJ2-4; D gene ambiguous. Looked up from germline, CDR1 is SGHDT and CDR2 is YYEEEE. This CDR3 contains 13 residues. Trimming left V 2 bases short and J 7 bases short, with 10 bases between. The CDR3 spells CASSFWAVNIQYF. CDR3 DNA: TGTGCCAGCAGCTTTTGGGCAGTTAACATTCAGTACTTC.

This clone was detected a few times. The same CDR3 is also encoded by other DNA sequences in this sample. V is TRBV7-2 and J is TRBJ2-7; TRBD2 matches 8 bases. With 6 bases clipped from V and 2 bases from J, the junction kept 6 bases outside the gene matches. Germline lookup yields CDR1 SGHTA and CDR2 FQGNSA. The CDR3 runs 14 residues. CDR3 DNA sequence: TGTGCCAGCAGTCCCGGGACTAGGACCTACGAGCAGTACTTC. Protein product: CASSPGTRTYEQYF.

This clone was seen only once. This chain joins TRBV5-1 and TRBJ2-5; D is perhaps TRBD2 (5 bases). Germline V gene sequence: CDR1 SGHRS, CDR2 YFSETQ. Trimming left V 7 bases short and J 0 bases short, with 10 bases between. This CDR3 is built from 13 residues. CDR3 sequence (DNA): TGCGCCAGCTCCTCGGACTACCAAGAGACCCAGTACTTC. Translation gives CASSSDYQETQYF.

V is TRBV5-1 and J is TRBJ2-7; 8 bases match TRBD1. The junction had 6 bases not matched to a gene; V was cut back by 5 bases and J by 2 bases. This CDR3 contains 14 residues. Looked up from germline, CDR1 is SGHRS and CDR2 is YFSETQ. The CDR3 sequence is CASRTGQATYEQYF. The DNA for the CDR3 is TGCGCCAGCAGAACGGGACAGGCAACCTACGAGCAGTACTTC.

The V gene is TRBV7-2, the J gene TRBJ1-3; the D is unclear. V dropped 1 base and J dropped 8 bases, with 3 bases sitting between them. CDR3 length equals 11 residues. CDR1 and CDR2 (germline): SGHTA, FQGNSA. The CDR3 DNA reads TGTGCCAGCAGCTTAGGAGACACCATATATTTT. Its protein product is CASSLGDTIYF.

This clone was observed a single time. The chain is built from TRBV5-6 and TRBJ2-7; 11 nucleotides align to TRBD1. V lost 3 bases and J lost 6; bases outside the gene matches: 5. The CDR3 is 14 amino acids. Per germline, CDR1 SGHDT and CDR2 YYEEEE. The CDR3 DNA reads TGTGCCAGCAGCTGGGACAGGGGGACGATCGAGCAGTACTTC. Amino acids: CASSWDRGTIEQYF.

This clone occurred once. V usage is TRBV30 and J usage is TRBJ2-7, with D unresolved. Trimming took off 5 bases at V and 4 bases at J, with 9 bases between the two ends. The germline V gene encodes CDR1 GTSNPN and CDR2 SVGIG (reference sequence). The CDR3 totals 11 residues. The CDR3: CAWAVQYEQYF. The CDR3 nucleotides read TGTGCCTGGGCAGTTCAGTACGAGCAGTACTTC.

The chain carries TRBV6-6 and TRBJ2-3; TRBD1 aligns across 8 bases. In germline, CDR1 is MNHNY, CDR2 SVGAGI (reference sequence). V lost 10 bases to trimming and J lost 7 bases; unmatched junction nucleotides: 10. This CDR3 is built from 13 residues. CDR3 bases: TGTGCCATCCGCCGGACAGGGTTGAATACGCAGTATTTT. Translation: CAIRRTGLNTQYF.

A few counts support this clone. J is TRBJ2-2 and V is TRBV5-1; 7 bases align to TRBD2. Unmatched junction bases numbered 3, after V lost 7 bases and J lost 0 bases. The CDR3 totals 14 residues. In germline, CDR1 is SGHRS, CDR2 YFSETQ. CDR3: CASGAGANTGELFF. Written as DNA, the CDR3 is TGCGCCAGCGGGGCGGGAGCGAACACCGGGGAGCTGTTTTTT.